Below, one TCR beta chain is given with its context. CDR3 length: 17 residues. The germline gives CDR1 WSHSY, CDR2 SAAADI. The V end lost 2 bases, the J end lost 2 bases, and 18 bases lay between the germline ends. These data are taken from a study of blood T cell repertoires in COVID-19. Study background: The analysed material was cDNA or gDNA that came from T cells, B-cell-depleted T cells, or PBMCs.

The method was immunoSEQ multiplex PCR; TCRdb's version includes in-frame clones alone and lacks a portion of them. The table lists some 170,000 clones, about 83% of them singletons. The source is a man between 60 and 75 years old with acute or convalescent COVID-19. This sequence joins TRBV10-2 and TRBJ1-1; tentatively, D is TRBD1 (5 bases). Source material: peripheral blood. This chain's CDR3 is CASSEPAGTGLNTEAFF. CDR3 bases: TGCGCCAGCAGTGAGCCAGCCGGGACCGGACTAAACACTGAAGCTTTCTTT.